The 7 T cell receptor beta chains listed next were all sequenced from one sample in a study of shared clonotypes between healthy human individuals. Clones were read by immunoSEQ multiplex PCR, and TCRdb kept only the in-frame ones, dropping some. The sample has around 2,100,000 clones, roughly 95% seen once. Positive CCR7 selection of CD45RO-negative cells yielded the naive CD8 cells, and terminally differentiated effector memory CD45RA+ cells were excluded. Source material: naive CD8+ T cells sorted from blood. The receptors were sampled from a man younger than 35 in good health.

The J gene is TRBJ2-2, the V gene TRBV7-9; 7 bases are shared with TRBD1. This CDR3 comprises 14 residues. From germline, CDR1 is SEHNR and CDR2 FQNEAQ (reference sequence). The V segment lost 6 bases and the J segment 1 base; nucleotides outside the gene matches: 2. The CDR3 DNA is TGTGCCAGCAGTTGGACAGGGAACACCGGGGAGCTGTTTTTT. It encodes CASSWTGNTGELFF.

The V and J genes are TRBV27 and TRBJ2-1; D possibly matches TRBD1 or TRBD2 (5 bases each). The CDR3 length is 15 residues. Germline V gene sequence: CDR1 MNHEY, CDR2 SMNVEV (reference sequence). V lost 4 bases, J lost 0 bases, and 10 bases lay in between. For the CDR3, the DNA is TGTGCCAGCAGTTGGGACGCCGACTCCTACAATGAGCAGTTCTTC. Protein sequence: CASSWDADSYNEQFF.

The V and J genes are TRBV6-6 and TRBJ1-6; 9 bases are a match to TRBD1. J gave up 6 bases and V 5 bases, and 5 bases lay outside the gene matches. Germline assignment: CDR1 MNHNY and CDR2 SVGAGI (reference sequence). This CDR3 is built from 15 residues. CDR3 nucleotide sequence: TGTGCCAGCAGTGACCTGGACAGGGGTAATTCACCCCTCCACTTT. It is translated as CASSDLDRGNSPLHF.

The rearrangement uses TRBV10-3 and TRBJ1-1; no clear D. Germline lookup yields CDR1 ENHRY and CDR2 SYGVKD. The germline V and J ends were trimmed by 1 base and 0 bases, with 12 bases remaining between them. This CDR3 spans 16 amino acids. CDR3 residues: CAISEFVGSMNTEAFF. The CDR3 nucleotides are TGTGCCATCAGTGAGTTTGTTGGCAGTATGAACACTGAAGCTTTCTTT.

The chain carries TRBV11-2 and TRBJ1-5; TRBD1 is a possible D gene (6 bases). Germline V gene lookup returns CDR1 SGHAT and CDR2 FQNNGV. Trimming shortened V by 2 bases and J by 0 bases, and 11 bases separated the two germline ends. The CDR3 consists of 16 residues. CDR3 amino acids: CASSLSSGASNQPQHF. In nucleotides, the CDR3 is TGTGCCAGCAGCTTATCATCAGGGGCTAGCAATCAGCCCCAGCATTTT. Supplemented by reference TRBV11-2 and TRBJ1-5, the full variable domain reads EAGVAQSPRYKIIEKRQSVAFWCNPISGHATLYWYQQILGQGPKLLIQFQNNGVVDDSQLPKDRFSAERLKGVDSTLKIQPAKLEDSAVYLCASSLSSGASNQPQHFGDGTRLSIL.

This clone was seen more than once but under ten times. The J gene is TRBJ1-1, the V gene TRBV4-3; no clear D gene. CDR1 and CDR2 (germline): LGHNA, YSLEER. The V end was cut by 1 base, the J end by 1 base, with 10 bases between. This CDR3 has 15 amino acids. In DNA, the CDR3 is TGCGCCAGCAGCCAAGCCTTATCAGAGAACACTGAAGCTTTCTTT. This translates into CASSQALSENTEAFF.

This sequence joins TRBV6-5 and TRBJ2-7; D gene ambiguous. CDR3 length equals 14 residues. Deletions cut 2 bases from V and 4 bases from J, with 12 bases between. Germline lookup yields CDR1 MNHEY and CDR2 SVGAGI. In DNA, the CDR3 is TGTGCCAGCAGTTACCTCTACAGTGGATACGAGCAGTACTTC. Translated, it gives CASSYLYSGYEQYF.